These 6 T cell receptor beta chains were sequenced from one sample in a study of CD8+ T cells in alopecia areata. As the sequencing template, cDNA was produced by extracting RNA and reverse transcribing it. Clones were sequenced by immunoSEQ multiplex PCR, and TCRdb holds only the in-frame ones, with some missing. The sample includes fewer than 350,000 clones, roughly 60% of them seen just once. Described treatment: oral pan-JAK inhibitor, 5-10 mg twice daily. The material was CD4+ T cells sorted from blood, obtained at week 24, from a patient treated with tofacitinib. All receptors derive from a human donor with alopecia areata.

The rearrangement uses TRBV28 and TRBJ2-4; TRBD1 matches at 8 bases. CDR3 size: 15 residues. Per germline, CDR1 MDHEN and CDR2 SYDVKM. After removal of 2 bases from V and 8 bases from J, the junction contained 8 bases not matched to a gene. CDR3 DNA sequence: TGTGCCAGCAGTTTAGGTGGACAGGGTGTTTACATTCAGTACTTC. Translated, it gives CASSLGGQGVYIQYF. The full variable domain, in which reference TRBV28 and TRBJ2-4 provide the parts outside the CDR3, is DVKVTQSSRYLVKRTGEKVFLECVQDMDHENMFWYRQDPGLGLRLIYFSYDVKMKEKGDIPEGYSVSREKKERFSLILESASTNQTSMYLCASSLGGQGVYIQYFGAGTRLSVL.

The chain combines TRBV25-1 with TRBJ1-1; D unclear. The germline V and J ends were trimmed by 7 bases and 2 bases, with 5 bases remaining between them. The CDR3 has 11 amino acids. The germline gives CDR1 MGHDK, CDR2 SYGVNS. The CDR3 loop reads CASTVNTEAFF. The CDR3 DNA follows: TGTGCCAGCACCGTCAACACTGAAGCTTTCTTT. Combining the CDR3 with reference TRBV25-1 and TRBJ1-1 gives the whole variable domain EADIYQTPRYLVIGTGKKITLECSQTMGHDKMYWYQQDPGMELHLIHYSYGVNSTEKGDLSSESTVSRIRTEHFPLTLESARPSHTSQYLCASTVNTEAFFGQGTRLTVV.

The V gene is TRBV27, the J gene TRBJ2-5; 11 bases line up with TRBD2. V was pared by 5 bases and J by 7 bases, with 18 bases of the junction left unmatched. The V gene's germline CDR1 is MNHEY and CDR2 SMNVEV (reference sequence). The length of the CDR3 is 18 residues. The CDR3 DNA is TGTGCCAGCAGTCCCAGCCCGCGAGTAGCGGGGGGGAGCCGGACCCAGTACTTC. Translated, it gives CASSPSPRVAGGSRTQYF.

The chain links TRBV5-6 to TRBJ1-5; D is unresolved. The CDR3 length is 15 residues. The V end lost 3 bases, the J end lost 2 bases, and 12 bases lay between the germline ends. CDR1 is SGHDT, CDR2 YYEEEE, per germline. The CDR3 protein is CASSSYKVGNQPQHF. The CDR3 bases are TGTGCCAGCAGCTCCTACAAAGTCGGCAATCAGCCCCAGCATTTT.

V gene TRBV29-1 combines with J gene TRBJ2-1, with a weak D call TRBD2 (6 bases). The CDR3 contains 13 residues. Trimming left V 4 bases short and J 5 bases short, with 12 bases between. Germline values: CDR1 SQVTM, CDR2 ANQGSEA. This CDR3 is CSVVRDGHNEQFF. The CDR3 DNA reads as TGCAGCGTTGTGCGGGATGGCCACAATGAGCAGTTCTTC.

The J gene is TRBJ2-1, the V gene TRBV30; D tentatively fits TRBD1 or TRBD2 (5 bases each). Germline V gene sequence: CDR1 GTSNPN, CDR2 SVGIG (reference sequence). V lost 0 bases and J lost 0, with 15 bases in between. This CDR3 spans 17 amino acids. The CDR3, as DNA: TGTGCCTGGAGTGTACTAGGGACGGAACGCTCCTACAATGAGCAGTTCTTC. Translation gives CAWSVLGTERSYNEQFF. The entire variable domain, with the rest obtained from reference TRBV30 and TRBJ2-1, is as follows: SQTIHQWPATLVQPVGSPLSLECTVEGTSNPNLYWYRQAAGRGLQLLFYSVGIGQISSEVPQNLSASRPQDRQFILSSKKLLLSDSGFYLCAWSVLGTERSYNEQFFGPGTRLTVL.